These 13 T cell receptor beta chains share one sample of origin, sequenced in a study of blood T cell repertoires in COVID-19 (dated by TCRdb to about 2020). Library preparation used the immunoSEQ multiplex PCR assay. TCRdb's version of the immuneACCESS table is confined to in-frame rearrangements and falls short of the full clone set. An unresolved V gene accounts for under half of the shortfall where checked; the remainder is of unknown origin. This sample is represented by more than 300,000 clones; approximately 87% of them were singletons. The ten top clones hold roughly 2% of the sample. The sample comprised PBMCs or T cells enriched from blood (not recorded which). The source of these receptors is a man aged 35-49 years in a cohort exposed to, infected with or recovered from COVID-19 (not recorded which).

This clone came up once. The chain employs TRBV6-5 and TRBJ2-1; possibly TRBD1 for D (5 bases). The germline CDR1 and CDR2 sequences are MNHEY and SVGAGI. There are 15 residues in the CDR3. V was shortened by 2 bases and J by 9 bases, with 17 bases between the two germline ends. CDR3 amino acids: CASSYPAGLGGEQFF. The CDR3, as DNA: TGTGCCAGCAGTTACCCGGCAGGGTTGGGTGGTGAGCAGTTCTTC.

In this sample, this clone turned up once. The chain couples TRBV19 to TRBJ1-2; D possibly corresponds to TRBD1 (5 bases). From germline, CDR1 is LNHDA and CDR2 SQIVND (reference sequence). CDR3 length equals 13 residues. With 0 bases removed from V and 5 bases from J, the gap between germline ends came to 7 bases. CDR3 sequence (DNA): TGTGCCAGTAGTATAGAGACAGAGTATGGCTACACCTTC. It encodes CASSIETEYGYTF.

This chain connects TRBV7-9 to TRBJ1-1, with 9 bases that match TRBD1. This CDR3 has 14 residues. J gave up 1 base and V 5 bases, and 2 bases lay outside the gene matches. Germline CDR1 SEHNR, CDR2 FQNEAQ (reference sequence). CDR3 residues: CASSKGQGNTEAFF. CDR3 DNA: TGTGCCAGCAGCAAGGGACAGGGGAACACTGAAGCTTTCTTT.

The chain links TRBV15 to TRBJ1-1; D gene uncertain. Trimming took off 7 bases at V and 4 bases at J, with 4 bases between the two ends. Germline CDR1 reads LNHNV; CDR2 reads YYDKDF (reference sequence). This CDR3 region has 10 residues. CDR3 amino acids: CATTVTEAFF. CDR3 in DNA: TGTGCCACCACGGTCACTGAAGCTTTCTTT. Together with reference TRBV15 and TRBJ1-1, the CDR3 gives the full variable domain: DAMVIQNPRYQVTQFGKPVTLSCSQTLNHNVMYWYQQKSSQAPKLLFHYYDKDFNNEADTPDNFQSRRPNTSFCFLDIRSPGLGDTAMYLCATTVTEAFFGQGTRLTVV.

The chain is built from TRBV4-1 and TRBJ1-3; 7 bases match TRBD1. The V and J ends lost 6 bases and 0 bases, in that order; junction bases with no gene match: 5. Germline assignment: CDR1 MGHRA and CDR2 YSYEKL. The CDR3 sequence is 15 residues long. CDR3 bases: TGCGCCAGCAGAACAGGGGCCGGCTCTGGAAACACCATATATTTT. Encoded protein: CASRTGAGSGNTIYF.

This chain links TRBV2 with TRBJ2-1; D remains unclear. The CDR3 length is 12 residues. Germline assignment: CDR1 SNHLY and CDR2 FYNNEI. With 3 bases removed from V and 7 bases from J, the gap between germline ends came to 7 bases. CDR3 region: CASSDLRNEQFF. CDR3 DNA sequence: TGTGCCAGCAGTGATTTGCGGAATGAGCAGTTCTTC.

The chain uses TRBV25-1 and TRBJ2-2; 7 bases agree with TRBD1. The CDR3 is 15 amino acids. CDR1 is MGHDK, CDR2 SYGVNS, per germline. Unmatched junction bases numbered 10, after V lost 5 bases and J lost 7 bases. CDR3 DNA sequence: TGTGCCAGCAGTCAACCAGGGGGTCTCAACGGGGAGCTGTTTTTT. Protein: CASSQPGGLNGELFF. Full variable domain (rest looked up from reference TRBV25-1 and TRBJ2-2): EADIYQTPRYLVIGTGKKITLECSQTMGHDKMYWYQQDPGMELHLIHYSYGVNSTEKGDLSSESTVSRIRTEHFPLTLESARPSHTSQYLCASSQPGGLNGELFFGEGSRLTVL.

The chain is built from TRBV6-1 and TRBJ2-3; 14 bases are a match to TRBD2. V shed 2 bases and J 0 bases; nucleotides not matched to a gene: 4. There are 18 residues in the CDR3. The germline V gene encodes CDR1 MNHNS and CDR2 SASEGT. CDR3 nucleotides: TGTGCCAGCAGTGAACCCGGGACTAGCGGGAGAAGCACAGATACGCAGTATTTT. Protein sequence: CASSEPGTSGRSTDTQYF.

V is TRBV7-2 and J is TRBJ2-1, with 9 nucleotides matching TRBD2. The CDR3 has 15 residues. The V gene end was trimmed by 5 bases and the J gene end by 7 bases; junction bases not matched to a gene: 9. Germline V lookup: CDR1 SGHTA, CDR2 FQGNSA. The CDR3 sequence: CASSVRLAEGNEQFF. Here the CDR3 DNA reads TGTGCCAGCAGCGTCAGACTAGCGGAGGGGAATGAGCAGTTCTTC.

This clone was seen just once. The chain employs TRBV5-4 and TRBJ2-7; unclear D gene. The CDR3 contains 14 residues. The germline CDR1 and CDR2 sequences are SGHNT and YYREEE (reference sequence). V lost 4 bases, J lost 0 bases, and 11 bases lay in between. Here the CDR3 reads CASSPEVSSYEQYF. As DNA, the CDR3 is TGTGCCAGCAGCCCCGAGGTGAGCTCCTACGAGCAGTACTTC.

This chain joins TRBV6-1 and TRBJ1-1; possible D gene TRBD1, 6 bases. Germline CDR1 and CDR2: MNHNS and SASEGT. V dropped 0 bases and J dropped 5 bases, with 13 bases sitting between them. The CDR3 length is 15 residues. The CDR3 nucleotides are TGTGCCAGCAGTGAAGCGCAGGGGACGGTGACTGAAGCTTTCTTT. Translation: CASSEAQGTVTEAFF.

This clone was seen just once. This chain links TRBV19 with TRBJ2-3, with 12 positions matching TRBD2. Germline V gene lookup returns CDR1 LNHDA and CDR2 SQIVND (reference sequence). The CDR3 totals 16 residues. Trimming at V came to 6 bases and at J to 2 bases, leaving 6 bases not matched to a gene. CDR3 loop: CASSLLAGGLTDTQYF. The CDR3 DNA sequence: TGTGCCAGTAGCCTACTAGCGGGAGGACTCACAGATACGCAGTATTTT.

This clone was recorded only once. The V call is TRBV18, the J call TRBJ2-3, with 10 positions matching TRBD1. Germline CDR1 is KGHSH and CDR2 is LQKENI. Trimming cost V 6 bases and J 3 bases; bases outside gene matches: 6. The CDR3 has 15 residues. The CDR3 sequence: CASSLSDRGTDTQYF. CDR3 DNA: TGTGCCAGCTCCCTATCGGACAGGGGGACAGATACGCAGTATTTT. Full variable domain (remainder filled in from reference TRBV18 and TRBJ2-3): NAGVMQNPRHLVRRRGQEARLRCSPMKGHSHVYWYRQLPEEGLKFMVYLQKENIIDESGMPKERFSAEFPKEGPSILRIQQVVRGDSAAYFCASSLSDRGTDTQYFGPGTRLTVL.